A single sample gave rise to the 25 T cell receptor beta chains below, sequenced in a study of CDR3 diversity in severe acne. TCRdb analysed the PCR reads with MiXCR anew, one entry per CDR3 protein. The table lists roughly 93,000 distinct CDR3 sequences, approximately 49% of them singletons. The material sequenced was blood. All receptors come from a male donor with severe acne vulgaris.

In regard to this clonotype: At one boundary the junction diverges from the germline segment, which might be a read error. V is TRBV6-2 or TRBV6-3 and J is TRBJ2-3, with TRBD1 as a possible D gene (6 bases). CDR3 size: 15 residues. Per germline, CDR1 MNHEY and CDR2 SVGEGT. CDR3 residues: CVSSYLQGYTDTQYF. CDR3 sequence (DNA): TGTGTCAGCAGTTACTTACAGGGTTACACAGATACGCAGTATTTT.

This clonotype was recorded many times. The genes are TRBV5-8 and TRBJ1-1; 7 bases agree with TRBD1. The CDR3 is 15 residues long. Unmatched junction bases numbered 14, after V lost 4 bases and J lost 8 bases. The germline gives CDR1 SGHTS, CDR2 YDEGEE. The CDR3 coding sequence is TGTGCCAGCAGCGTAACAGGGGCCCCGCGTAGGGAAGCTTTCTTT. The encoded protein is CASSVTGAPRREAFF. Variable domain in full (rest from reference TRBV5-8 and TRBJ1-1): EAGVTQSPTHLIKTRGQQATLRCSPISGHTSVYWYQQALGLGLQFLLWYDEGEERNRGNFPPRFSGRQFPNYSSELNVNALELEDSALYLCASSVTGAPRREAFFGQGTRLTVV.

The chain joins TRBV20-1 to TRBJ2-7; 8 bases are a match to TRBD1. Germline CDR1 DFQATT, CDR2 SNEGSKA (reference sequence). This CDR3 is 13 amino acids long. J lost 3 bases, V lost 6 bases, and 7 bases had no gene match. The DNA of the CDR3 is TGCAGTGCCACCGGGACAGGCTTCTACGAGCAGTACTTC. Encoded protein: CSATGTGFYEQYF.

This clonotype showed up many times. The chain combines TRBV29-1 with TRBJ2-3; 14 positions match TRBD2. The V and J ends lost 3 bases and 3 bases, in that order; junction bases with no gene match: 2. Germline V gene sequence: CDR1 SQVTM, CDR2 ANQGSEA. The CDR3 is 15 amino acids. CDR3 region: CSVEGLAGVTDTQYF. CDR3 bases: TGCAGCGTTGAGGGACTAGCGGGAGTTACAGATACGCAGTATTTT.

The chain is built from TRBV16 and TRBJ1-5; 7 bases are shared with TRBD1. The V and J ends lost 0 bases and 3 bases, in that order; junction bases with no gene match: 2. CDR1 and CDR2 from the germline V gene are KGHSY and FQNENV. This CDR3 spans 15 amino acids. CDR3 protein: CASSQSTGNNQPQHF. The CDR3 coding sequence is TGTGCCAGCAGCCAATCGACAGGGAACAATCAGCCCCAGCATTTT.

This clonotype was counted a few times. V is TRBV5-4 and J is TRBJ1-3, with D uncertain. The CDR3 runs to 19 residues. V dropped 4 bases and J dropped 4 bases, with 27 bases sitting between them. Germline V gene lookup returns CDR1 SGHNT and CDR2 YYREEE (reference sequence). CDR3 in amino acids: CASSPNSGIDYGLGNTIYF. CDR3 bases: TGTGCCAGCAGCCCGAACTCCGGGATCGACTATGGCTTAGGAAACACCATATATTTT.

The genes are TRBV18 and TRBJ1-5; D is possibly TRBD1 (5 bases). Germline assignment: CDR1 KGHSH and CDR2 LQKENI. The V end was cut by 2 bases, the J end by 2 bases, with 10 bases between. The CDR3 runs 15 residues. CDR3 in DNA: TGTGCCAGCTCACCAAGTCAAGGGGGCAATCAGCCCCAGCATTTT. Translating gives CASSPSQGGNQPQHF.

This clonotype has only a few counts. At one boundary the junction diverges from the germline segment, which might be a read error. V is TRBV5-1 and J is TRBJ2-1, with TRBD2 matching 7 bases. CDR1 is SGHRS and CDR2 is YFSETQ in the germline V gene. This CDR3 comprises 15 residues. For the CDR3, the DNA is TGCGCCAGCAGCAAACGGGAGGAGGGCTACAATGGGCAGTTCTTC. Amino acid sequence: CASSKREEGYNGQFF. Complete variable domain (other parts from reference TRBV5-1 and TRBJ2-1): KAGVTQTPRYLIKTRGQQVTLSCSPISGHRSVSWYQQTPGQGLQFLFEYFSETQRNKGNFPGRFSGRQFSNSRSEMNVSTLELGDSALYLCASSKREEGYNGQFFGPGTRLTVL.

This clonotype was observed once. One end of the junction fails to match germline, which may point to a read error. This CDR3 reads CAGSARAGGMETQYF. CDR3 in DNA: TGTGCCGGCAGCGCGAGGGCGGGAGGGATGGAGACCCAGTACTTC. The rearrangement joins TRBV7-2 to TRBJ2-5; TRBD2 aligns across 9 bases. CDR3 size: 15 residues. CDR1 SGHTA and CDR2 FQGNSA come from the germline V gene.

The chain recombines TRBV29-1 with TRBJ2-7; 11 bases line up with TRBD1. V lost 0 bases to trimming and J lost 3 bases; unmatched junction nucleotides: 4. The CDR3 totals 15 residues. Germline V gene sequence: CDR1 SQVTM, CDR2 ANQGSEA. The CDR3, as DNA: TGCAGCGTTGAAGAACCGGGGACAGGGGGCTACGAGCAGTACTTC. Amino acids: CSVEEPGTGGYEQYF.

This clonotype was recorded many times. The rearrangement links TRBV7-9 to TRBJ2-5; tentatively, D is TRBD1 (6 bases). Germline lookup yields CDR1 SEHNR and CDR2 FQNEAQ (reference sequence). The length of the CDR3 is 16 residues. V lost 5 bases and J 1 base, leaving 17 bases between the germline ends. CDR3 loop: CASSPVDSNIQETQYF. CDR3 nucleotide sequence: TGTGCCAGCAGCCCTGTGGACAGTAACATCCAAGAGACCCAGTACTTC.

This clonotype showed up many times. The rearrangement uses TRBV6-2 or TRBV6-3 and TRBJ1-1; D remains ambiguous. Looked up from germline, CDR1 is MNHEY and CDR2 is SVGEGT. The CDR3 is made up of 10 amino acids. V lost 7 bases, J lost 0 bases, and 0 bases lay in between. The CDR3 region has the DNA TGTGCCAGCATGAACACTGAAGCTTTCTTT. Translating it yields CASMNTEAFF.

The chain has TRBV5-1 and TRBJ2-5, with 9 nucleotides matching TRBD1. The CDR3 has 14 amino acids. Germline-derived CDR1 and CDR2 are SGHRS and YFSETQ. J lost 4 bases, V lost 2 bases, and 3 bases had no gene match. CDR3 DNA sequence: TGCGCCAGCAGCTTTAACAGGGGGCGAGAGACCCAGTACTTC. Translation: CASSFNRGRETQYF.

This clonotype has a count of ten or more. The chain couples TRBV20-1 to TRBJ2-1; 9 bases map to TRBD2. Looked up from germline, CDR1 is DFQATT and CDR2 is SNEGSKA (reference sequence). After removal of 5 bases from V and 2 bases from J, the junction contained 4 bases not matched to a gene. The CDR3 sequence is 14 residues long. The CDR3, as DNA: TGCAGTGCTTCGACTAGCGGCCCCTACAATGAGCAGTTCTTC. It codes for CSASTSGPYNEQFF.

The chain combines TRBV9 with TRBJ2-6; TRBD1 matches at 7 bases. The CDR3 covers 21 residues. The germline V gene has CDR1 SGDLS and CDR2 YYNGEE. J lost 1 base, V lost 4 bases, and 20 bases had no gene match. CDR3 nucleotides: TGTGCCAGCAGCTTAACCGGGACAGCTAGTTATGTGGCATCTGGGGCCAACGTCCTGACTTTC. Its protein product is CASSLTGTASYVASGANVLTF.

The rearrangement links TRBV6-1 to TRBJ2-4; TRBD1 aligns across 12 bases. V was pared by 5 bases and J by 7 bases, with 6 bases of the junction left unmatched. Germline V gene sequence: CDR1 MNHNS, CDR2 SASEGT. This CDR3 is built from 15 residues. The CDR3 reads CASSSAGTGGNIQYF. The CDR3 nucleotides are TGTGCCAGCAGTTCAGCCGGGACAGGGGGCAACATTCAGTACTTC.

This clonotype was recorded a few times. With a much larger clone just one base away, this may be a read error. CDR3 sequence (DNA): TGTGCTAGCAGCTTAGCCAGTAGCGGGGGGGCCTGGGAGACCCAGTACTTC. Translated: CASSLASSGGAWETQYF. The rearrangement joins TRBV7-7 to TRBJ2-5; 11 bases agree with TRBD2. Germline V CDR1 and CDR2: SSHAT, FNYEAQ (reference sequence). This CDR3 region has 17 residues.

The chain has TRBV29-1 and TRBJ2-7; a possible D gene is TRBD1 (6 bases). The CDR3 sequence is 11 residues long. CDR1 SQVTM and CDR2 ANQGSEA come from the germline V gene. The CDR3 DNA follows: TGCAGTGTGGGGACATCCTACGAGCAGTACTTC. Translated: CSVGTSYEQYF.

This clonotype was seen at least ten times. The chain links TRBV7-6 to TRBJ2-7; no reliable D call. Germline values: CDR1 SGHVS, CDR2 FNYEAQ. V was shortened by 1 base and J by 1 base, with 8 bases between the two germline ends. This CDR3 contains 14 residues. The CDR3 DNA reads TGTGCCAGCAGCTTAGAAGCCGGATCCTACGAGCAGTACTTC. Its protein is CASSLEAGSYEQYF.

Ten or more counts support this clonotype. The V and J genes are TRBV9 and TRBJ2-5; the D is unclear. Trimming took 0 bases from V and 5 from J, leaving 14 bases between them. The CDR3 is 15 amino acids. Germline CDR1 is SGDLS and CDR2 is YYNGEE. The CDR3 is CASSVGPTTWETQYF. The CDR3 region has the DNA TGTGCCAGCAGCGTAGGACCGACGACATGGGAGACCCAGTACTTC.

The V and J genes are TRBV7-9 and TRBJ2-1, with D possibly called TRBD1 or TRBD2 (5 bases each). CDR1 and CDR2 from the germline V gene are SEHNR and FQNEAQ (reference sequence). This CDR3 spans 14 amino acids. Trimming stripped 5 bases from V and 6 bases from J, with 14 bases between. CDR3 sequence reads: CASSTGTPSNEQFF. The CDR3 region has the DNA TGTGCCAGCAGCACCGGGACGCCTTCCAATGAGCAGTTCTTC. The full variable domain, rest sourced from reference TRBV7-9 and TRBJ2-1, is DTGVSQNPRHKITKRGQNVTFRCDPISEHNRLYWYRQTLGQGPEFLTYFQNEAQLEKSRLLSDRFSAERPKGSFSTLEIQRTEQGDSAMYLCASSTGTPSNEQFFGPGTRLTVL.

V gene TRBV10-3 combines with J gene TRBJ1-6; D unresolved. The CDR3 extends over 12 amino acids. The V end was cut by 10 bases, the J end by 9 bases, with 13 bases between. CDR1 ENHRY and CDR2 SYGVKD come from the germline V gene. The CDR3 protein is CASSAVGSPLHF. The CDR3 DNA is TGTGCCAGCAGCGCCGTAGGTTCACCCCTCCACTTT.

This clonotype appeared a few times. CDR3 protein: CASSSLITGESQFF. The CDR3 bases are TGTGCCAGCAGCTCCTTGATAACGGGGGAATCGCAGTTCTTC. V usage is TRBV7-6 and J usage is TRBJ2-1; D is perhaps TRBD2 (6 bases). The CDR3 runs 14 residues. Germline values: CDR1 SGHVS, CDR2 FNYEAQ. V was trimmed by 4 bases and J by 12 bases, leaving 19 bases between them.

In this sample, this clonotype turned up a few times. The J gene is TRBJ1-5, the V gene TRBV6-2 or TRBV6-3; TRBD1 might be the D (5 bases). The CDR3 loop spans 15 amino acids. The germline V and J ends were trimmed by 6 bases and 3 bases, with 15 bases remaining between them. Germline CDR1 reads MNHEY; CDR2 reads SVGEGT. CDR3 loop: CASSKTEFANQPQHF. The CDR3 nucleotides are TGTGCCAGCAGCAAGACAGAGTTTGCCAATCAGCCCCAGCATTTT.

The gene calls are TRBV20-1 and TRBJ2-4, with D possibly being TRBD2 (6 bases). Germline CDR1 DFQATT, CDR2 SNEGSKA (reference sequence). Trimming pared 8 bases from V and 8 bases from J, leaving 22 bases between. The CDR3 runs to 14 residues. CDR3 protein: CSTMTGGTVHIQYF. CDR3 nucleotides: TGCAGTACTATGACCGGCGGGACGGTCCACATTCAGTACTTC.